Below are 24 T cell receptor beta chains sequenced from a single sample in a study of neurological immune-mediated disorders. TCRdb reanalysed the 5' RACE reads using MiXCR and keeps one entry per CDR3 protein. The sample contains about 59,000 distinct CDR3 sequences, 3.5% of which appear only once. The sample comprised PBMCs. Every receptor here comes from a woman in her twenties or thirties with multiple sclerosis.

This clonotype was seen repeatedly, ten times or more. The V and J genes are TRBV6-2 or TRBV6-3 and TRBJ1-3; 7 nucleotides match TRBD1. Trimming took 6 bases from V and 2 from J; bases not matched to a gene: 10. CDR1 is MNHEY, CDR2 SVGEGT, per germline. The CDR3 runs to 16 residues. The CDR3 loop reads CASSYNGQDAGNTIYF. CDR3 in DNA: TGTGCCAGCAGCTACAATGGACAGGATGCTGGAAACACCATATATTTT.

This clonotype has ten or more counts. This rearrangement joins TRBV11-2 to TRBJ1-5, with D possibly matching TRBD1 (5 bases). This CDR3 contains 15 residues. Trimming took 6 bases from V and 6 from J, leaving 18 bases between them. The germline V gene encodes CDR1 SGHAT and CDR2 FQNNGV. The CDR3 here is CASSHSGQGGQPQHF. CDR3 coding DNA: TGTGCCAGCAGTCATAGCGGGCAGGGTGGTCAGCCCCAGCATTTT.

This clonotype turned up a few times. This chain joins TRBV7-2 and TRBJ1-1, with D unresolved. The CDR3 contains 13 residues. Germline lookup yields CDR1 SGHTA and CDR2 FQGNSA. The V end lost 2 bases, the J end lost 11 bases, and 15 bases lay between the germline ends. The CDR3: CASSLRMDRWAFF. The CDR3 nucleotides read TGTGCCAGCAGCTTAAGAATGGATAGGTGGGCTTTCTTT.

This clonotype was counted ten times or more. This chain joins TRBV20-1 and TRBJ2-1; 10 bases are shared with TRBD2. The trim removed 6 bases at V and 6 bases at J, leaving 11 bases unmatched. CDR1 and CDR2 (germline): DFQATT, SNEGSKA (reference sequence). The CDR3 is 15 residues long. The CDR3 DNA sequence: TGCAGTGCCATTCATCGAGCGGGAGGGCCCAATGAGCAGTTCTTC. It yields the protein CSAIHRAGGPNEQFF.

This clonotype was counted many times. The chain carries TRBV3-1 and TRBJ2-1; 9 bases match TRBD2. After removal of 3 bases from V and 5 bases from J, the junction contained 5 bases not matched to a gene. Looked up from germline, CDR1 is LGHDT and CDR2 is YNNKEL (reference sequence). The CDR3 length is 15 residues. The CDR3 DNA sequence: TGTGCCAGCAGCCATGTCGCGGGGGGGCACAATGAGCAGTTCTTC. It encodes CASSHVAGGHNEQFF.

Many counts were recorded for this clonotype. The chain uses TRBV29-1 and TRBJ2-1; D possibly corresponds to TRBD1 (5 bases). V lost 1 base, J lost 2 bases, and 12 bases lay in between. The CDR3 has 15 amino acids. Germline V gene sequence: CDR1 SQVTM, CDR2 ANQGSEA. The CDR3 DNA sequence: TGCAGCGTTGAAGTCCCAGGGTCAGCCTACAATGAGCAGTTCTTC. Its translation is CSVEVPGSAYNEQFF.

The sample holds many counts of this clonotype. V and J are TRBV28 and TRBJ2-7; D not certain. The CDR3 is 11 residues long. CDR1 is MDHEN and CDR2 is SYDVKM in the germline V gene. V was cut by 5 bases and J by 5 bases, with 7 bases left in between. Written as DNA, the CDR3 is TGTGCCAGCAGTATACGTGACGAGCAGTACTTC. This gives the protein CASSIRDEQYF.

This clonotype was seen repeatedly, ten times or more. V gene TRBV20-1 combines with J gene TRBJ2-2; 8 nucleotides line up with TRBD2. V gave up 6 bases and J gave up 4 bases; unmatched junction bases: 7. Per the germline V gene, CDR1 is DFQATT and CDR2 is SNEGSKA (reference sequence). The CDR3 runs to 14 residues. CDR3 sequence reads: CSAVAGGLTGELFF. DNA of the CDR3: TGCAGTGCGGTGGCGGGGGGCCTCACCGGGGAGCTGTTTTTT.

This clonotype was counted at least ten times. The J gene is TRBJ2-3, the V gene TRBV20-1, with a weak D call TRBD2 (7 bases). The CDR3 contains 15 residues. The ends were cut back, 4 bases at V and 4 bases at J, with 18 bases in the middle. The germline CDR1 and CDR2 sequences are DFQATT and SNEGSKA (reference sequence). The CDR3 sequence: CSAIRRGPGSDTQYF. The CDR3 nucleotides read TGCAGTGCTATCCGGCGGGGGCCGGGGTCAGATACGCAGTATTTT.

Details on this clonotype: With a much larger clone just one base away, this may be a read error. The chain uses TRBV5-1 and TRBJ2-1; D not certain. The germline CDR1 and CDR2 sequences are SGHRS and YFSETQ. There are 14 residues in the CDR3. Trimming took 0 bases from V and 8 from J, leaving 12 bases between them. Here the CDR3 DNA reads TGCGCCAGCAGCTTGGTAGTAAAGGCAGATGAGCAGTTCTTC. Protein sequence: CASSLVVKADEQFF.

At least ten counts were recorded for this clonotype. J is TRBJ2-7 and V is TRBV6-2 or TRBV6-3; 8 bases are shared with TRBD2. CDR1 and CDR2 from the germline V gene are MNHEY and SVGEGT. V lost 5 bases to trimming and J lost 3 bases; unmatched junction nucleotides: 9. The CDR3 contains 15 residues. CDR3 loop: CASSPRGSGIYEQYF. The CDR3 nucleotides are TGTGCCAGCAGTCCTCGGGGTAGCGGGATCTACGAGCAGTACTTC.

This clonotype was counted at least ten times. The V and J genes are TRBV20-1 and TRBJ2-5; 8 bases are shared with TRBD2. Germline V gives CDR1 DFQATT, CDR2 SNEGSKA (reference sequence). This CDR3 is built from 15 residues. The junction had 10 bases not matched to a gene; V was cut back by 6 bases and J by 1 base. In nucleotides, the CDR3 is TGCAGTGCAACTCGAGCGGGAGACCCCCAAGAGACCCAGTACTTC. Its protein product is CSATRAGDPQETQYF.

This clonotype has a count of ten or more. The V gene is TRBV7-2, the J gene TRBJ1-2; no reliable D call. Germline V CDR1 and CDR2: SGHTA, FQGNSA. Trimming left V 4 bases short and J 5 bases short, with 5 bases between. This CDR3 has 11 amino acids. The chain's CDR3 is CASSSIYGYTF. DNA of the CDR3: TGTGCCAGCAGCTCGATTTATGGCTACACCTTC.

In regard to this clonotype: One end of the junction fails to match germline, which may point to a read error. The rearrangement links TRBV7-6 to TRBJ2-3; the match to TRBD2 covers 10 bases. The CDR3 has 19 residues. The V gene's germline CDR1 is SGHVS and CDR2 FNYEAQ. CDR3 protein: CASSLEGVQLAGRTDMQYF. The CDR3 DNA follows: TGTGCCAGCAGCTTAGAGGGGGTCCAACTAGCGGGGCGCACAGATATGCAGTATTTT.

This sequence joins TRBV21-1 and TRBJ2-7; no DNA check was done on the table's D call, TRBD1. TRBV21-1 constitutes a pseudogene. This CDR3 contains 15 residues. The CDR3 reads CASSKVPGQGYEQYF. In DNA, the CDR3 is TGTGCCAGCAGCAAGGTCCCGGGACAGGGGTACGAGCAGTACTTC.

This clonotype appeared many times. The chain has TRBV20-1 and TRBJ2-7; a possible D gene is TRBD1 (5 bases). CDR1 and CDR2 from the germline V gene are DFQATT and SNEGSKA (reference sequence). This CDR3 has 16 amino acids. V was trimmed by 0 bases and J by 0 bases, leaving 15 bases between them. The CDR3 DNA sequence: TGCAGTGCTAGAGATCAGGGTGGACCTAGCTCCTACGAGCAGTACTTC. As protein: CSARDQGGPSSYEQYF.

This clonotype was seen at least ten times. The chain has TRBV5-5 and TRBJ2-1, with D maybe TRBD2 (6 bases). CDR3 length equals 15 residues. Trimming removed 0 bases from V and 9 bases from J, with 16 bases in between. Per the germline V gene, CDR1 is SGHKS and CDR2 is YYEKEE (reference sequence). DNA of the CDR3: TGTGCCAGCAGCTTGGTAGTCACGGGCGGGGCTGAGCAGTTCTTC. Translating it yields CASSLVVTGGAEQFF.

This clonotype has a count of ten or more. The J gene is TRBJ2-1, the V gene TRBV5-1; 10 bases line up with TRBD1. V shed 4 bases, J shed 7 bases, and the junction held 8 bases outside the gene matches. CDR3 size: 15 residues. The germline gives CDR1 SGHRS, CDR2 YFSETQ. DNA for the CDR3: TGCGCCAGCAGCGGCGGGACAGGGGTCAGAAATGAGCAGTTCTTC. As protein: CASSGGTGVRNEQFF.

This clonotype was recorded at least ten times. This chain uses TRBV15 with TRBJ1-4; possibly TRBD1 for D (6 bases). With 5 bases removed from V and 1 base from J, the gap between germline ends came to 14 bases. The CDR3 has 16 amino acids. The germline CDR1 and CDR2 sequences are LNHNV and YYDKDF (reference sequence). The CDR3 DNA sequence: TGTGCCACCAGCTCGCGCACACAGGGAACTAATGAAAAACTGTTTTTT. Its translation is CATSSRTQGTNEKLFF.

The V call is TRBV5-5, the J call TRBJ1-2; D remains ambiguous. Per germline, CDR1 SGHKS and CDR2 YYEKEE (reference sequence). This CDR3 has 15 residues. V was pared by 0 bases and J by 3 bases, with 12 bases between. The CDR3 DNA reads TGTGCCAGCAGCTTGGCGGCGGCATTCTACTATGGCTACACCTTC. It specifies CASSLAAAFYYGYTF.

This clonotype was observed many times. The CDR3 here is CASSPQPYTGELFF. DNA for the CDR3: TGTGCCAGCAGTCCCCAGCCTTACACCGGGGAGCTGTTTTTT. This chain connects TRBV6-2 or TRBV6-3 to TRBJ2-2; no firm D call. The CDR3 has 14 residues. Per germline, CDR1 MNHEY and CDR2 SVGEGT. Trimming cost V 5 bases and J 3 bases, with 10 bases left between them.

Note on this clonotype: One junction end does not reproduce the germline sequence, and a read error may be involved. The chain combines TRBV20-1 with TRBJ1-5, with no clear D. This CDR3 has 14 amino acids. The germline gives CDR1 DFQATT, CDR2 SNEGSKA (reference sequence). The CDR3 DNA follows: TGCAGTGCTAGTCCAGGCGGCCGGTTTGGGCCCCAGAATTTT. Amino acid sequence: CSASPGGRFGPQNF.

This clonotype appeared a few times. A much larger clonotype is one base distant, so this may be a read error. The V and J genes are TRBV5-1 and TRBJ2-5; D is unclear. Trimming left V 0 bases short and J 4 bases short, with 13 bases between. From germline, CDR1 is SGHRS and CDR2 YFSETQ. This CDR3 has 15 amino acids. The CDR3 DNA sequence: TGCGCCAGCAGCTTGGCCGGTATTAAGGGAGAGACCCAGTACTTC. It is translated as CASSLAGIKGETQYF. The full variable domain, its missing parts supplied by reference TRBV5-1 and TRBJ2-5, is KAGVTQTPRYLIKTRGQQVTLSCSPISGHRSVSWYQQTPGQGLQFLFEYFSETQRNKGNFPGRFSGRQFSNSRSEMNVSTLELGDSALYLCASSLAGIKGETQYFGPGTRLLVL.

The chain has TRBV7-9 and TRBJ1-2; D is possibly TRBD1 (6 bases). Trimming took off 4 bases at V and 2 bases at J, with 17 bases between the two ends. The germline V gene encodes CDR1 SEHNR and CDR2 FQNEAQ (reference sequence). The CDR3 sequence is 16 residues long. The CDR3 DNA sequence: TGTGCCAGCAGCTCGGGAGCAGGGGCGGGGAACTATGGCTACACCTTC. Translated: CASSSGAGAGNYGYTF. The full variable domain, completed using reference TRBV7-9 and TRBJ1-2, is DTGVSQNPRHKITKRGQNVTFRCDPISEHNRLYWYRQTLGQGPEFLTYFQNEAQLEKSRLLSDRFSAERPKGSFSTLEIQRTEQGDSAMYLCASSSGAGAGNYGYTFGSGTRLTVV.